The T cell receptor (beta chain) under discussion was sequenced for a study of blood T cells in healthy people across ages. CDR3 length equals 15 residues. Unmatched junction bases numbered 8, after V lost 5 bases and J lost 8 bases. Primers used in a second PCR of roughly 6 to 12 cycles were a sample-barcoded 5' primer and a J-beta primer mix. TCRdb reprocessed the 5' RACE reads via MiXCR and lists one record per CDR3 protein. The sample comprises approximately 800,000 distinct CDR3 sequences, 55% to 65% of which are singletons, and about a quarter rests with the top ten. The gene calls are TRBV12-3 or TRBV12-4 and TRBJ1-4; 10 nucleotides match TRBD1. This sequence originates from a man aged 25 to 45 in good health. The sequenced material came from blood. As DNA, the CDR3 is TGTGCCAGCAGTCCGCAGACAGGGGGCTGGGAAAAACTGTTTTTT. This gives the protein CASSPQTGGWEKLFF.